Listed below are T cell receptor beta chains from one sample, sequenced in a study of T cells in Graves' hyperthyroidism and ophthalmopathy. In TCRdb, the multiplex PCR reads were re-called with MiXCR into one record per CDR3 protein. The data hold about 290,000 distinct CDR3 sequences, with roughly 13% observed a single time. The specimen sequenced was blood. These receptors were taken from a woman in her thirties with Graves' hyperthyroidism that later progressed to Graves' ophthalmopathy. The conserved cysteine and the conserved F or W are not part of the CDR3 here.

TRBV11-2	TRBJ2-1	ASSPRAGRTYNEQF
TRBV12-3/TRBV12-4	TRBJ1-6	ASSQSSYNSPLH
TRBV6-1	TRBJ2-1	ASSQTGTGYNEQF
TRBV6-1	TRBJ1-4	ASSEGLWVSGEKLF
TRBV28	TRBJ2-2	ASSLIGSGNTGELF
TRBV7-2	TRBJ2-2	ASSFPGLAGKNTGELF
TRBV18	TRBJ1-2	ASSSGTDLYGYT
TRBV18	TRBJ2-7	ASSPTGGEQY
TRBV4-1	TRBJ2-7	ASSPGQKYEQY
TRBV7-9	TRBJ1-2	ASRPGQVYGYT
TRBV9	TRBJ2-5	ASGLKRDREETQY
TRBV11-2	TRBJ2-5	ASTLNETQY
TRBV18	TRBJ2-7	ASSPRGSGRAHEQY
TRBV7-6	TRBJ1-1	ASSLALGDTEAF
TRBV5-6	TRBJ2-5	ASSLVGGIVQETQY
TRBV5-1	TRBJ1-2	ASSLGGVNYGYT
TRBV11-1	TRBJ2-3	ASPSPEASSTDTQY
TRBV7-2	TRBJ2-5	ASSTTDQETQY
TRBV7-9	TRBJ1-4	ASSLIGDNEKLF
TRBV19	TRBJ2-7	ASSAALGAYEQY
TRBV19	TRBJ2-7	ASSIEGPRGISYEQY
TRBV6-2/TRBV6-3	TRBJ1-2	ASSYSGGPSYT
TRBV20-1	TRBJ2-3	SARGDLLSTDTQY
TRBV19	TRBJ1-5	ASTGTVLSGSNQPQH
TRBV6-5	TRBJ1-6	ASSYRIGSPLH
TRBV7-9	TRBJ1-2	ASSLRVSYGYT
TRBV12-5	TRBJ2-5	ASGLVNPNAGTQY
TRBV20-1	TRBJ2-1	SAPRTSGSSNEQF
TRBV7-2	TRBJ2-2	ASSPQGEQLNTGELF
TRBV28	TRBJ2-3	ASSGVGTGKDTQY
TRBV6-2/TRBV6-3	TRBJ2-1	ASRPTSSSVDEQF
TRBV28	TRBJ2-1	ASSLSVPIYNEQF
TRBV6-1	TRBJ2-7	ASSPSGNYEQY
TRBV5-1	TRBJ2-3	ASSLEVGATDTQY
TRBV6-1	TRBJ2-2	ASRGLAGTNTGELF
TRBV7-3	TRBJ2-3	ASSLGLAGGKEDTDTQY
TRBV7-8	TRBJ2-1	ASSQRTSGSTGQF
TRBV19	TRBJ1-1	ASSIGEYTEAF
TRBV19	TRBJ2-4	ASRRAGAKSDIQY
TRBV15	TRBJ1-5	ATSRLPGGHNQPQH
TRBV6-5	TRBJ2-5	ASSYTWTGIYQETQY
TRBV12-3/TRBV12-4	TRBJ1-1	ASSLGGRGPGAF
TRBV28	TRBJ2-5	ASSLPDRPFY
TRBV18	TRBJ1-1	ASSPSATGGQEAF
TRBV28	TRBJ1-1	ASKTPSRGLTNTEAF
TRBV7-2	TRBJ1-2	ASSLSGAGYT